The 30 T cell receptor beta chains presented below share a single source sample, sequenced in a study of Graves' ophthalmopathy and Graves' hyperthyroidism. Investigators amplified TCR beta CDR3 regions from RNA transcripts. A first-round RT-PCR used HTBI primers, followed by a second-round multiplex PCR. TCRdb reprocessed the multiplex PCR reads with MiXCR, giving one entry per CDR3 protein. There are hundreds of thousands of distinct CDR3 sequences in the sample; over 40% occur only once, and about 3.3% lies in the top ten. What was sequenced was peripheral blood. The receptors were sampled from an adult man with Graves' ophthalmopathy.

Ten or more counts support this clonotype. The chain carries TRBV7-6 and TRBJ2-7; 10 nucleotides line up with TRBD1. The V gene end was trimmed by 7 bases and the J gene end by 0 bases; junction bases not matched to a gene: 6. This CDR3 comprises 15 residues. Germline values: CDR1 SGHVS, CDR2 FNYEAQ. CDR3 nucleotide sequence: TGTGCCAGCACACCGGGACAGGGGTTCTCCTACGAGCAGTACTTC. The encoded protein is CASTPGQGFSYEQYF.

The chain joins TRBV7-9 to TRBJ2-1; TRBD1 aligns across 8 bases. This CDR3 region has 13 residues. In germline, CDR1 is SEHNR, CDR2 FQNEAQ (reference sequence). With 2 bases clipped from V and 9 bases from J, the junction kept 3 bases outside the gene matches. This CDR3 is CASSLQGAVEQFF. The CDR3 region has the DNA TGTGCCAGCAGCTTACAGGGGGCGGTTGAGCAGTTCTTC.

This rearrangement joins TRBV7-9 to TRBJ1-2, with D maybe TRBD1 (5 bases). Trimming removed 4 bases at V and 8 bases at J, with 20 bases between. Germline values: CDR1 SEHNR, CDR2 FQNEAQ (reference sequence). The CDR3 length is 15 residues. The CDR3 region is CASSSLEGQEWGYTF. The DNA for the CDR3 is TGTGCCAGCAGCTCCCTCGAGGGGCAGGAGTGGGGCTACACCTTC.

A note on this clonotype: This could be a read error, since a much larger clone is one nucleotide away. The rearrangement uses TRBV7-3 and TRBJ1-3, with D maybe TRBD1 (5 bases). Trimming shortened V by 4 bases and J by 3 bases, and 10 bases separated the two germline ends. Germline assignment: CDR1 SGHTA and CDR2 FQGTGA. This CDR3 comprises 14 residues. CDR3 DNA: TGTGCCAGCAGCTCGGGGCCCGTTGGAAACACCATATATTTT. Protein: CASSSGPVGNTIYF. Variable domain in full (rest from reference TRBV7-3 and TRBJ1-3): GAGVSQTPSNKVTEKGKYVELRCDPISGHTALYWYRQSLGQGPEFLIYFQGTGAADDSGLPNDRFFAVRPEGSVSTLKIQRTERGDSAVYLCASSSGPVGNTIYFGEGSWLTVV.

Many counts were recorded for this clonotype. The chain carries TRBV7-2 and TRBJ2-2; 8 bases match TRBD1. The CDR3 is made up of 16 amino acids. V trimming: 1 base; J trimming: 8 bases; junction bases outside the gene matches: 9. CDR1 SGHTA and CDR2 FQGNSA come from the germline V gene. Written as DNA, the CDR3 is TGTGCCAGCAGCTTAGGGACCAGGGGGCTATCGGGGGAGCTGTTTTTT. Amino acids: CASSLGTRGLSGELFF. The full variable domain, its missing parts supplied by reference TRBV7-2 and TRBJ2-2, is GAGVSQSPSNKVTEKGKDVELRCDPISGHTALYWYRQSLGQGLEFLIYFQGNSAPDKSGLPSDRFSAERTGGSVSTLTIQRTQQEDSAVYLCASSLGTRGLSGELFFGEGSRLTVL.

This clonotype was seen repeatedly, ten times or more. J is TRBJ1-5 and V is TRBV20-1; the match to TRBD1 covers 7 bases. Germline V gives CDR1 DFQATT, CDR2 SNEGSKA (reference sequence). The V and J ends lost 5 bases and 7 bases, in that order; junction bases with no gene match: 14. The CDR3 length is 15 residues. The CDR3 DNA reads TGCAGTGCTGTGAGAGGGGGCCCATTAGGCCAGCCCCAGCATTTT. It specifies CSAVRGGPLGQPQHF.

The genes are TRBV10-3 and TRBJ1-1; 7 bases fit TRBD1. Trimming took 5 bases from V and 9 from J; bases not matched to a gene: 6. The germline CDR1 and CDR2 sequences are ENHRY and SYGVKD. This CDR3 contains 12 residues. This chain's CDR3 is CAISKGTEKAFF. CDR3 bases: TGTGCCATCAGTAAAGGGACAGAGAAAGCTTTCTTT.

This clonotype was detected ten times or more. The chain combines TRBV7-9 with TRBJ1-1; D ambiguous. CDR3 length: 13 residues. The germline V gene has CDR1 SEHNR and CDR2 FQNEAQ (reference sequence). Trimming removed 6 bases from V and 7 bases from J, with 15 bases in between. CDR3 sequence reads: CASSGGGQVEAFF. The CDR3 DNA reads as TGTGCCAGCAGTGGCGGTGGGCAAGTTGAAGCTTTCTTT.

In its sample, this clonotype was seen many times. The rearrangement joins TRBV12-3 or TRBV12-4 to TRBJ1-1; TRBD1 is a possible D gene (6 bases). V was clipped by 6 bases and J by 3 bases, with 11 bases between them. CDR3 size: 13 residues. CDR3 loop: CASRQGGDTEAFF. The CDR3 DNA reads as TGTGCCAGCAGACAGGGAGGAGACACTGAAGCTTTCTTT.

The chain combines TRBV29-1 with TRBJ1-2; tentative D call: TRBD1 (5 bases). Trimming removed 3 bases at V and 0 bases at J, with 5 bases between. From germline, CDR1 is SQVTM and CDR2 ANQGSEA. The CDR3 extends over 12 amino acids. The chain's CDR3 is CSVETANYGYTF. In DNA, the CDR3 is TGCAGCGTTGAGACAGCTAACTATGGCTACACCTTC. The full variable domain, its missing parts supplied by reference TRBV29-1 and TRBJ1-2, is SAVISQKPSRDICQRGTSLTIQCQVDSQVTMMFWYRQQPGQSLTLIATANQGSEATYESGFVIDKFPISRPNLTFSTLTVSNMSPEDSSIYLCSVETANYGYTFGSGTRLTVV.

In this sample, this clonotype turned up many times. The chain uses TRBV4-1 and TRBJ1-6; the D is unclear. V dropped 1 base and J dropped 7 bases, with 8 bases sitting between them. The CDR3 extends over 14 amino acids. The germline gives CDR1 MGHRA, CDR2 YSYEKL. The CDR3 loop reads CASSQVNPNSPLHF. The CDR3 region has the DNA TGCGCCAGCAGCCAAGTAAATCCGAATTCACCCCTCCACTTT.

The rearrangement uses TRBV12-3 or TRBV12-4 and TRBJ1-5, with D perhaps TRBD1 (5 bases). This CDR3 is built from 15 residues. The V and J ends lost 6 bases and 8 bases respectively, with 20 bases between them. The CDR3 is CASSVAGNKVEPQHF. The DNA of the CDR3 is TGTGCCAGCAGCGTAGCAGGGAACAAGGTTGAGCCCCAGCATTTT.

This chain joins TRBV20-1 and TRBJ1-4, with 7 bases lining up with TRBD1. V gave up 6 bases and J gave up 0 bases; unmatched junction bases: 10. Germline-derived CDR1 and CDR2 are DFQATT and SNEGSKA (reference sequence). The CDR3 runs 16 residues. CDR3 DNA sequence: TGCAGTGCAAGGCAGACAGGGAGGCCAACTAATGAAAAACTGTTTTTT. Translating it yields CSARQTGRPTNEKLFF.

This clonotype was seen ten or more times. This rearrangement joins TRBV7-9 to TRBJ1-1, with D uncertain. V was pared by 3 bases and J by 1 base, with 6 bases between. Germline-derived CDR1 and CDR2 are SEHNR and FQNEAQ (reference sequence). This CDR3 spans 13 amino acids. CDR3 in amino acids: CASSFRGNTEAFF. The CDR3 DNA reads TGTGCCAGCAGCTTCCGGGGGAACACTGAAGCTTTCTTT.

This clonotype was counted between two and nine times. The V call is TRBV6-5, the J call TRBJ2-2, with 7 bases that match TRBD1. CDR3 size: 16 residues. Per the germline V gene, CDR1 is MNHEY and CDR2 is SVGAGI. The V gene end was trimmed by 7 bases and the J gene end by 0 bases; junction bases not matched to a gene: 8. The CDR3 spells CASTPVGTANTGELFF. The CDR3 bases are TGTGCCAGCACCCCGGTAGGGACAGCGAACACCGGGGAGCTGTTTTTT.

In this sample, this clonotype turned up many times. CDR3 sequence: CATREGLNTEAFF. The CDR3 DNA reads as TGTGCCACCCGAGAAGGGTTGAACACTGAAGCTTTCTTT. V usage is TRBV7-8 and J usage is TRBJ1-1; D unresolved. The germline CDR1 and CDR2 sequences are SGHVS and FQNEAQ. CDR3 size: 13 residues. Trimming shortened V by 10 bases and J by 0 bases, and 12 bases separated the two germline ends.

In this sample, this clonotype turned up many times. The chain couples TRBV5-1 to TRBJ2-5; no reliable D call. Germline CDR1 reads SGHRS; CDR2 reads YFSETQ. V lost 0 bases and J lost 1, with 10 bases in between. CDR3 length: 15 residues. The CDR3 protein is CASSLDGRRQETQYF. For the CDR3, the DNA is TGCGCCAGCAGCTTGGACGGACGGCGCCAAGAGACCCAGTACTTC.

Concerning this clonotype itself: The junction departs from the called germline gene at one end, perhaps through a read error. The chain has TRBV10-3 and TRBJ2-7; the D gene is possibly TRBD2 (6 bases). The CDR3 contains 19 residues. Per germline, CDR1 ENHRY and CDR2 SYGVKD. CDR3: CASSTPGTHGGLTDYEQYF. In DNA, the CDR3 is TGTGCCAGCAGTACACCCGGGACTCACGGGGGACTTACAGACTACGAGCAGTACTTC.

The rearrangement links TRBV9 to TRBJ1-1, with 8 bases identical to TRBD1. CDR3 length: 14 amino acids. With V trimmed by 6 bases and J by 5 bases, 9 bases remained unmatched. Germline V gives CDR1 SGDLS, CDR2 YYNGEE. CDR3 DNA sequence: TGTGCCAGCAACGGACAGGGAGGGGGTACTGAAGCTTTCTTT. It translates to CASNGQGGGTEAFF.

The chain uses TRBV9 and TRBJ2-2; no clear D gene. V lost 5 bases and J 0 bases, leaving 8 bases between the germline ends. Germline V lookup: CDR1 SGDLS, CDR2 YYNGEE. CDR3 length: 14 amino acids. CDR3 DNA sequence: TGTGCCAGCAGACCAGCCTCGAACACCGGGGAGCTGTTTTTT. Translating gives CASRPASNTGELFF.

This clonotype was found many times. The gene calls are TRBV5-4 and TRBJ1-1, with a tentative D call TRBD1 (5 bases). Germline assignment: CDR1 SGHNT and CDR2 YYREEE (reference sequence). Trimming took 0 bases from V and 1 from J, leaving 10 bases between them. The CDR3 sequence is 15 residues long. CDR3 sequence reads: CASSLGGAGNTEAFF. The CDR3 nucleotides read TGTGCCAGCAGCTTGGGGGGCGCGGGGAACACTGAAGCTTTCTTT.

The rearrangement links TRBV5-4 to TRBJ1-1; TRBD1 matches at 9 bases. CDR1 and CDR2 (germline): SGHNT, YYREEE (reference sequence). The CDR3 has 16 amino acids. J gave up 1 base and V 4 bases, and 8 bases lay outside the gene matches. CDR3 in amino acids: CASSHGTGKSNTEAFF. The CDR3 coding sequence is TGTGCCAGCAGCCACGGGACAGGGAAGTCGAACACTGAAGCTTTCTTT.

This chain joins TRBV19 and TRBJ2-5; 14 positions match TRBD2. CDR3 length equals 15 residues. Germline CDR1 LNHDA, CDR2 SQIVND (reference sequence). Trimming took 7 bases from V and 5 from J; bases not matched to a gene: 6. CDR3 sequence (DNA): TGTGCCAGTAAGGTGGGACTAGCGGGAGAGGAGACCCAGTACTTC. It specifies CASKVGLAGEETQYF.

CDR3 residues: CASTGPSGTQYF. The CDR3 DNA sequence: TGTGCCAGTACGGGACCTAGTGGTACCCAGTACTTC. The chain joins TRBV27 to TRBJ2-5; D possibly matches TRBD1 or TRBD2 (5 bases each). Germline values: CDR1 MNHEY, CDR2 SMNVEV (reference sequence). The CDR3 spans 12 residues. Trimming removed 9 bases at V and 8 bases at J, with 16 bases between.

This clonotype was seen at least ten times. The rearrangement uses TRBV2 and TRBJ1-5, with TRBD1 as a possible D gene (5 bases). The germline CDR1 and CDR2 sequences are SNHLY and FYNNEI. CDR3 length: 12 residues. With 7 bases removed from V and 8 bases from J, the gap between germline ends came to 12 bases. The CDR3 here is CASTQGGKPQHF. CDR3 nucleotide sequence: TGTGCCAGCACGCAGGGCGGTAAGCCCCAGCATTTT.

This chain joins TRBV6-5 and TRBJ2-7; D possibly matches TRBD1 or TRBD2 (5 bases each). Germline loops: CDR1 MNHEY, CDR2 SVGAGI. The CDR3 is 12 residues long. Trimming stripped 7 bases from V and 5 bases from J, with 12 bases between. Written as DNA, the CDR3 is TGTGCCAGCACAGGGATGGGGGACGAGCAGTACTTC. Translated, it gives CASTGMGDEQYF.

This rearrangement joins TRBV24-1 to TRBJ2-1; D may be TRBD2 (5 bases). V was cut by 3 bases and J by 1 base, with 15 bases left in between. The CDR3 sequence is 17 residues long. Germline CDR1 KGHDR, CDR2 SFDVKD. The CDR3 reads CATSDAGSGKSYNEQFF. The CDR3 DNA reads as TGTGCCACCAGTGATGCCGGGTCGGGGAAATCCTACAATGAGCAGTTCTTC.

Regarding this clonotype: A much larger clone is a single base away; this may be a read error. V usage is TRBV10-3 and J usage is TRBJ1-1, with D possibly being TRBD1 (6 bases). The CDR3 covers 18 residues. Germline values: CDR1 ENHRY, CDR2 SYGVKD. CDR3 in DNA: TGTGCCAGCAGTGCAATAAAGGGGGGATCGAGACAAGACACTGAAGCTTTCTTT. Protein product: CASSAIKGGSRQDTEAFF.

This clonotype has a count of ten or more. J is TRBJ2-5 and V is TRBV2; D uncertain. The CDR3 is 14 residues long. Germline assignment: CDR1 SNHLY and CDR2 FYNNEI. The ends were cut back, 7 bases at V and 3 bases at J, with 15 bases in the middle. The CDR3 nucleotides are TGTGCCAGCACCAGACCCCGGCATAAAGAGACCCAGTACTTC. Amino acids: CASTRPRHKETQYF.

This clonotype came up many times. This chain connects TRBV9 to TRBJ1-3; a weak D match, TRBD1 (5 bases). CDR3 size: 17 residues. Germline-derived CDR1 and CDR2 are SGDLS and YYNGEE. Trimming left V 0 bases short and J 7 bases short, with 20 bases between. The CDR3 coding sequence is TGTGCCAGCAGCGTAGAGGCCACCAGGGCTCTGTGGAACACCATATATTTT. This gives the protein CASSVEATRALWNTIYF.